This TCR beta chain came from a study of Graves' ophthalmopathy and Graves' hyperthyroidism. Findings and caveats of the study: Most expanded clonotypes from thyroid (those above 0.001 frequency) were also found in blood.

Amplification of TCR beta CDR3 regions used RNA transcripts. An initial RT-PCR round employing HTBI primers preceded a second-round multiplex PCR. Using its own MiXCR run on the multiplex PCR reads, TCRdb lists one record per CDR3 protein. Of 350,000 to 450,000 distinct CDR3 sequences in the sample, around 20% are singletons; the top ten hold around 3%. Stable hyperthyroidism denotes an absence of ophthalmopathy throughout 18 months of follow-up. Researchers turned away patients with other autoimmune diseases, uncontrolled infections, pregnancy or lactation. This clonotype was seen repeatedly, ten times or more. Its antigen is currently unknown. The CDR3 contains 13 residues. Germline-derived CDR1 and CDR2 are SGHAT and FQNNGV. V lost 0 bases and J 9 bases, leaving 6 bases between the germline ends.

The sample consisted of peripheral blood. V usage is TRBV11-2 and J usage is TRBJ1-6; perhaps TRBD1 as D (6 bases). This sequence was found in a woman between 18 and 30 years old with stable Graves' hyperthyroidism. Here the CDR3 reads CASSLEGGSPLHF. The CDR3 DNA sequence: TGTGCCAGCAGCTTAGAAGGGGGTTCACCCCTCCACTTT. Full variable domain (remainder filled in from reference TRBV11-2 and TRBJ1-6): EAGVAQSPRYKIIEKRQSVAFWCNPISGHATLYWYQQILGQGPKLLIQFQNNGVVDDSQLPKDRFSAERLKGVDSTLKIQPAKLEDSAVYLCASSLEGGSPLHFGNGTRLTVT.